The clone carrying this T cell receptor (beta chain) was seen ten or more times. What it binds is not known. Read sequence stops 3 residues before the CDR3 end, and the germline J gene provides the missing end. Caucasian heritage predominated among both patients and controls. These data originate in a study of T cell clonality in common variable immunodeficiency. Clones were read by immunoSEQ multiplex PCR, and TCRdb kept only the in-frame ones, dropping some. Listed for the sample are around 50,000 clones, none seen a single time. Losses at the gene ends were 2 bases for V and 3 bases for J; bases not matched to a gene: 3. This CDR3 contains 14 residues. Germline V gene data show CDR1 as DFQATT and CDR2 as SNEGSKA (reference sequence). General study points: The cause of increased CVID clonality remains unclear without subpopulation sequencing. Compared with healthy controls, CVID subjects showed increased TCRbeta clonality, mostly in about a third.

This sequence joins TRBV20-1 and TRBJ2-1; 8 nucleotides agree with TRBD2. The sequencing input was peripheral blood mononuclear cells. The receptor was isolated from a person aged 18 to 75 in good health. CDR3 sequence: CSARRTSFYNEQFF. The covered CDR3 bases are TGCAGTGCTAGAAGGACTAGCTTCTACAATGAG.